These T cell receptor beta chains were read from a single sample in a study of T cell responses to AZD1222 COVID-19 vaccine. The data were produced by immunoSEQ multiplex PCR, yet TCRdb's version contains in-frame clones alone and is incomplete. The table has 100,000 to 150,000 clones, around 90% seen once; the top ten hold approximately 28%. This material consisted of peripheral blood, taken on day 0 of AZD1222 vaccination. The receptor source for this set is an adult in good health. The CDR3 runs from the conserved cysteine through the conserved F or W. The order of the fields is CDR3 DNA, CDR3 protein, J gene, D gene, clone size, V gene. The D gene is left open where the match is weak. Not all rows give a size; the values are once, few, many and, for expanded clones, a class.

CDR3nt: TGTGCCAGCAGATCAAGGGGAGGGGCCAACGTCCTGACTTTC; CDR3aa: CASRSRGGANVLTF; j_gene: TRBJ2-6; d_gene: -; abundance: -; v_gene: TRBV2
CDR3nt: TGTGCCACCAGCAACAGGGATGCCGGCACAGATACGCAGTATTTT; CDR3aa: CATSNRDAGTDTQYF; j_gene: TRBJ2-3; d_gene: -; abundance: -; v_gene: TRBV24-1
CDR3nt: TGTGCCAGCAGCCCGCGACAGGGCCGGAGCACAGATACGCAGTATTTT; CDR3aa: CASSPRQGRSTDTQYF; j_gene: TRBJ2-3; d_gene: TRBD1; abundance: once; v_gene: TRBV9
CDR3nt: TGTGCCAGCAGACGGGACGTGGACTCTTATACGCAGTATTTT; CDR3aa: CASRRDVDSYTQYF; j_gene: TRBJ2-3; d_gene: -; abundance: -; v_gene: TRBV6-4
CDR3nt: TGCGCCAGCAGCGCGGACAGTGAAAGCTCCTACGAGCAGTACTTC; CDR3aa: CASSADSESSYEQYF; j_gene: TRBJ2-7; d_gene: -; abundance: -; v_gene: TRBV4-1
CDR3nt: TGCGCCAGCAGCTTGGCCGAAGTTACGAGTGCCACTGAAGCTTTCTTT; CDR3aa: CASSLAEVTSATEAFF; j_gene: TRBJ1-1; d_gene: -; abundance: -; v_gene: TRBV5-1
CDR3nt: TGTGCCAGCAGCCGGACAGGTGGCGGAGGCTACACCTTC; CDR3aa: CASSRTGGGGYTF; j_gene: TRBJ1-2; d_gene: TRBD1; abundance: -; v_gene: TRBV5-6
CDR3nt: TGTGCCAGTACCATAAACCCGGCGGGGGGATGGTGTTCTGAAGCTTTCTTT; CDR3aa: CASTINPAGGWCSEAFF; j_gene: TRBJ1-1; d_gene: -; abundance: -; v_gene: TRBV19
CDR3nt: TGCGCCAGCAGCTTGGAATTCCGGCGGAACACCGGGGAGCTGTTTTTT; CDR3aa: CASSLEFRRNTGELFF; j_gene: TRBJ2-2; d_gene: -; abundance: -; v_gene: TRBV5-1
CDR3nt: TGTGCCAGCAGTTACTCGGGGAATTCCTATGGCTACACCTTC; CDR3aa: CASSYSGNSYGYTF; j_gene: TRBJ1-2; d_gene: -; abundance: -; v_gene: TRBV6-5
CDR3nt: TGTGCCAGCAGCTTAGTGGGAGGGGGGCGCCTGGACGCTGAAGCTTTCTTT; CDR3aa: CASSLVGGGRLDAEAFF; j_gene: TRBJ1-1; d_gene: -; abundance: once; v_gene: TRBV7-2
CDR3nt: TGCGCCAGCAGCTCCGGACAGGGGCTAAATGAAAAACTGTTTTTT; CDR3aa: CASSSGQGLNEKLFF; j_gene: TRBJ1-4; d_gene: TRBD1; abundance: few; v_gene: TRBV5-1
CDR3nt: TGTGCCAGCAGTTACTCACGAACAGGGCTGGCAGATACGCAGTATTTT; CDR3aa: CASSYSRTGLADTQYF; j_gene: TRBJ2-3; d_gene: -; abundance: -; v_gene: TRBV6-5
CDR3nt: TGTGCCAGCAGTTATGGGGACTCCTACGAGCAGTACTTC; CDR3aa: CASSYGDSYEQYF; j_gene: TRBJ2-7; d_gene: -; abundance: -; v_gene: TRBV6-6
CDR3nt: TGTGCCAGCAGCGAGGGACTGACTAATGAAAAACTGTTTTTT; CDR3aa: CASSEGLTNEKLFF; j_gene: TRBJ1-4; d_gene: -; abundance: -; v_gene: TRBV9
CDR3nt: TGTGCCAGTAGCCCCCCTGGAAACACCATATATTTT; CDR3aa: CASSPPGNTIYF; j_gene: TRBJ1-3; d_gene: -; abundance: -; v_gene: TRBV19
CDR3nt: TGTGCCAGCAGCCCCATTGGGACAGTGGGCGGGGAGCTGTTTTTT; CDR3aa: CASSPIGTVGGELFF; j_gene: TRBJ2-2; d_gene: TRBD1; abundance: few; v_gene: TRBV7-9
CDR3nt: TGTGCCAGCAGCGTCGCCCTGACAGGGGAAGCTTTCTTT; CDR3aa: CASSVALTGEAFF; j_gene: TRBJ1-1; d_gene: TRBD1; abundance: once; v_gene: TRBV9
CDR3nt: TGCAGTGCTAGAGTTGGCGAGCAGTACTTC; CDR3aa: CSARVGEQYF; j_gene: TRBJ2-7; d_gene: -; abundance: -; v_gene: TRBV20-1
CDR3nt: TGCAGCGTTGAAGATATACAGACCTACGAGCAGTACTTC; CDR3aa: CSVEDIQTYEQYF; j_gene: TRBJ2-7; d_gene: -; abundance: -; v_gene: TRBV29-1
CDR3nt: TGTGCCAGCAGGGGAACAGGAGACACTGAAGCTTTCTTT; CDR3aa: CASRGTGDTEAFF; j_gene: TRBJ1-1; d_gene: -; abundance: -; v_gene: TRBV12-3/TRBV12-4
CDR3nt: TGTGCCAGCAGCCCGCTTGGGACTATAGAGACCCAGTACTTC; CDR3aa: CASSPLGTIETQYF; j_gene: TRBJ2-5; d_gene: TRBD2; abundance: -; v_gene: TRBV7-8
CDR3nt: TGTGCCAGCAGCTTCTCCAGGGGGGAGACCCAGTACTTC; CDR3aa: CASSFSRGETQYF; j_gene: TRBJ2-5; d_gene: TRBD1; abundance: -; v_gene: TRBV7-9
CDR3nt: TGTGCCAGCAGCGTAGTGGGGGGAACCGGCTACACCTTC; CDR3aa: CASSVVGGTGYTF; j_gene: TRBJ1-2; d_gene: -; abundance: -; v_gene: TRBV9
CDR3nt: TGTGCCAGCAGCCCCAGGTCCGGGGAGACGAACACCGGGGAGCTGTTTTTT; CDR3aa: CASSPRSGETNTGELFF; j_gene: TRBJ2-2; d_gene: -; abundance: -; v_gene: TRBV9
CDR3nt: TGTGCCAGCAGCCCCCGTGGAGGGGTGAATGAGCAGTTCTTC; CDR3aa: CASSPRGGVNEQFF; j_gene: TRBJ2-1; d_gene: -; abundance: -; v_gene: TRBV7-7
CDR3nt: TGTGCCAGCAGTGATCGACAGGTCTCACGAGGCTACACCTTC; CDR3aa: CASSDRQVSRGYTF; j_gene: TRBJ1-2; d_gene: -; abundance: -; v_gene: TRBV6-1
CDR3nt: TGCGCCAGCAGCCTAGGACAGGGGGAGCCCCTCCACTTT; CDR3aa: CASSLGQGEPLHF; j_gene: TRBJ1-6; d_gene: TRBD1; abundance: once; v_gene: TRBV5-1
CDR3nt: TGTGCCAGTATTGGGCCTCCAAAGATGAACACTGAAGCTTTCTTT; CDR3aa: CASIGPPKMNTEAFF; j_gene: TRBJ1-1; d_gene: -; abundance: -; v_gene: TRBV19
CDR3nt: TGTGCCAGCAGTTACTCAGTAACACCCCCAGCGGGGACCCAGTACTTC; CDR3aa: CASSYSVTPPAGTQYF; j_gene: TRBJ2-5; d_gene: -; abundance: -; v_gene: TRBV6-5
CDR3nt: TGCAGTGCTAGTGGGACAGCAGCACGTATGAACACTGAAGCTTTCTTT; CDR3aa: CSASGTAARMNTEAFF; j_gene: TRBJ1-1; d_gene: TRBD1; abundance: once; v_gene: TRBV20-1
CDR3nt: TGTGCCAGCTCACCACCTAGGAGCGGGGCAAACACCGGGGAGCTGTTTTTT; CDR3aa: CASSPPRSGANTGELFF; j_gene: TRBJ2-2; d_gene: TRBD2; abundance: -; v_gene: TRBV18
CDR3nt: TGCGCCAGCAGCCAGGGGTCCGGGGTCGGGGAGCTGTTTTTT; CDR3aa: CASSQGSGVGELFF; j_gene: TRBJ2-2; d_gene: -; abundance: -; v_gene: TRBV4-3
CDR3nt: TGTGCCAGCAGCTCCGGGGCCCGTCTGGGGGCGCCGGAGACCCAGTACTTC; CDR3aa: CASSSGARLGAPETQYF; j_gene: TRBJ2-5; d_gene: -; abundance: -; v_gene: TRBV7-8
CDR3nt: TGTGCCAGCAGCCCTCGGGAGGGGGCTAACCGGGGGGGCTACACCTTC; CDR3aa: CASSPREGANRGGYTF; j_gene: TRBJ1-2; d_gene: TRBD1; abundance: -; v_gene: TRBV9
CDR3nt: TGTGCCAGCAGTTCTGGAATAGGACCCACAGATACGCAGTATTTT; CDR3aa: CASSSGIGPTDTQYF; j_gene: TRBJ2-3; d_gene: -; abundance: -; v_gene: TRBV6-2/TRBV6-3
CDR3nt: TGTGCCAGCAGCTCCCGGTCAGGGGGCTTTAACACCATATATTTT; CDR3aa: CASSSRSGGFNTIYF; j_gene: TRBJ1-3; d_gene: TRBD1; abundance: few; v_gene: TRBV3-1/TRBV3-2
CDR3nt: TGTGCCAGCTCACCCCTCGGGCAGAAACCTGGAAACACCATATATTTT; CDR3aa: CASSPLGQKPGNTIYF; j_gene: TRBJ1-3; d_gene: -; abundance: once; v_gene: TRBV18
CDR3nt: TGTGCTAGTGGTCCCTCACCCCGGGACAGGGGGCGGGAGACCCAGTACTTC; CDR3aa: CASGPSPRDRGRETQYF; j_gene: TRBJ2-5; d_gene: TRBD1; abundance: -; v_gene: TRBV12-5
CDR3nt: TGCGCCAGCAGCCTATGGACTTTTAACACTGAAGCTTTCTTT; CDR3aa: CASSLWTFNTEAFF; j_gene: TRBJ1-1; d_gene: -; abundance: -; v_gene: TRBV5-1
CDR3nt: TGTGCCAGTAGTATAGGGGAAAAAAACACTGAAGCTTTCTTT; CDR3aa: CASSIGEKNTEAFF; j_gene: TRBJ1-1; d_gene: -; abundance: -; v_gene: TRBV19
CDR3nt: TGTGCCAGCAGCTTAGGTCTAAGGGCAGATACGCAGTATTTT; CDR3aa: CASSLGLRADTQYF; j_gene: TRBJ2-3; d_gene: -; abundance: -; v_gene: TRBV7-9
CDR3nt: TGTGCCAGCAGCCAGTCCGGACTGATCCAAGAGACCCAGTACTTC; CDR3aa: CASSQSGLIQETQYF; j_gene: TRBJ2-5; d_gene: -; abundance: once; v_gene: TRBV7-3
CDR3nt: TGTGCCAGCAGTTTATCTTTGACTTACACCATATATTTT; CDR3aa: CASSLSLTYTIYF; j_gene: TRBJ1-3; d_gene: -; abundance: -; v_gene: TRBV12-3/TRBV12-4
CDR3nt: TGTGCCAGCAAGGGGACAGCATCGTGGTTCTTC; CDR3aa: CASKGTASWFF; j_gene: TRBJ2-1; d_gene: TRBD1; abundance: once; v_gene: TRBV6-5
CDR3nt: TGTGCCAGCAGTAATAACAGGGCCCGCGAGCAGTACTTC; CDR3aa: CASSNNRAREQYF; j_gene: TRBJ2-7; d_gene: -; abundance: -; v_gene: TRBV12-3/TRBV12-4
CDR3nt: TGTGCCTGGAGTCCCCAGGGTTTAAACGAAAAACTGTTTTTT; CDR3aa: CAWSPQGLNEKLFF; j_gene: TRBJ1-4; d_gene: -; abundance: once; v_gene: TRBV30
CDR3nt: TGTGCCAGCAGCCTAGGGTCCGTCTCGTGGGATGAAAAACTGTTTTTT; CDR3aa: CASSLGSVSWDEKLFF; j_gene: TRBJ1-4; d_gene: -; abundance: -; v_gene: TRBV7-9
CDR3nt: TGCGCCAGCAGCCAAGATATGGCGGGGGGGCCTCGTGAGACCCAGTACTTC; CDR3aa: CASSQDMAGGPRETQYF; j_gene: TRBJ2-5; d_gene: TRBD2; abundance: once; v_gene: TRBV4-1
CDR3nt: TGTGCCTGGGGACCTGGCTCTGGAAACACCATATATTTT; CDR3aa: CAWGPGSGNTIYF; j_gene: TRBJ1-3; d_gene: -; abundance: -; v_gene: TRBV30
CDR3nt: TGTGCCATCAGGGGGGAAAGCCCTGAAGCTTTCTTT; CDR3aa: CAIRGESPEAFF; j_gene: TRBJ1-1; d_gene: -; abundance: -; v_gene: TRBV10-3
CDR3nt: TGTGCCAGCAGTTTCGACCAAGAGACCCAGTACTTC; CDR3aa: CASSFDQETQYF; j_gene: TRBJ2-5; d_gene: -; abundance: -; v_gene: TRBV12-3/TRBV12-4
CDR3nt: TGTGCCTGGAGTGTACAAGGGTCGGGTGGCTACACCTTC; CDR3aa: CAWSVQGSGGYTF; j_gene: TRBJ1-2; d_gene: -; abundance: -; v_gene: TRBV30
CDR3nt: TGTGCCAGCAGCAATACTCCAATCGGGACGCCCCATGTCGGCTACACCTTC; CDR3aa: CASSNTPIGTPHVGYTF; j_gene: TRBJ1-2; d_gene: -; abundance: once; v_gene: TRBV7-8